One sample yielded the 15 T cell receptor beta chains listed below, sequenced in a study of T cells in Graves' hyperthyroidism and ophthalmopathy. RNA transcripts yielded amplified TCR beta CDR3 regions. First-round RT-PCR with HTBI primers amplified the TCR CDR3 region. TCRdb ran MiXCR on the multiplex PCR reads and lists one entry per CDR3 protein. The sample includes 560,000 or so distinct CDR3 sequences, around 45% of them seen just once. Sequencing was performed on peripheral blood or thyroid tissue (not recorded which). These receptors were taken from a woman younger than 30 with Graves' hyperthyroidism.

The chain uses TRBV2 and TRBJ2-7; D unclear. This CDR3 region has 13 residues. The germline CDR1 and CDR2 sequences are SNHLY and FYNNEI. V shed 7 bases and J shed 3 bases, with 13 bases lying between them. Written as DNA, the CDR3 is TGTGCCAGCAAAAGTTTGGAGAACTACGAGCAGTACTTC. This codes for CASKSLENYEQYF.

This rearrangement joins TRBV7-2 to TRBJ2-7; 7 bases are a match to TRBD1. The CDR3 has 13 residues. CDR1 SGHTA and CDR2 FQGNSA come from the germline V gene. CDR3: CASSSLLQGIPAV. In DNA, the CDR3 is TGTGCCAGCAGCTCCCTACTACAGGGGATCCCAGCGGTC.

In its sample, this clonotype was seen many times. Relative to the germline gene, one junction end is altered; a read error may explain this. The chain employs TRBV7-2 and TRBJ1-6, with 9 bases lining up with TRBD1. This CDR3 has 14 amino acids. Germline values: CDR1 SGHTA, CDR2 FQGNSA. The CDR3 here is CASSTRQGGSPLHF. In nucleotides, the CDR3 is TGCGCCAGCAGCACCCGACAGGGGGGATCACCCCTCCACTTT. Supplemented by reference TRBV7-2 and TRBJ1-6, the full variable domain reads GAGVSQSPSNKVTEKGKDVELRCDPISGHTALYWYRQSLGQGLEFLIYFQGNSAPDKSGLPSDRFSAERTGGSVSTLTIQRTQQEDSAVYLCASSTRQGGSPLHFGNGTRLTVT.

This clonotype has just a few counts. V is TRBV12-3 or TRBV12-4 and J is TRBJ2-5, with no clear D. CDR3 size: 14 residues. V was cut by 6 bases and J by 5 bases, with 16 bases left in between. CDR3 coding DNA: TGTGCCAGCAGCCAAGCTCAAGCGACGGAGACCCAGTACTTC. It encodes CASSQAQATETQYF.

This clonotype was counted a single time. The V call is TRBV20-1, the J call TRBJ1-6, with a weak D call TRBD1 (6 bases). V lost 6 bases and J lost 15, with 21 bases in between. The CDR3 has 13 residues. Per the germline V gene, CDR1 is DFQATT and CDR2 is SNEGSKA (reference sequence). This CDR3 reads CSAQGQTKLGLHF. CDR3 nucleotides: TGCAGTGCCCAAGGACAGACGAAACTCGGCCTCCACTTT.

The genes are TRBV29-1 and TRBJ2-5; D is possibly TRBD1 or TRBD2 (5 bases each). Germline V gene data show CDR1 as SQVTM and CDR2 as ANQGSEA. This CDR3 has 12 residues. V was cut by 8 bases and J by 1 base, with 11 bases left in between. The CDR3 DNA follows: TGCAGCTTAGGGGCGGGCCAAGAGACCCAGTACTTC. As protein: CSLGAGQETQYF.

The chain carries TRBV10-3 and TRBJ2-6; D is uncertain. Germline assignment: CDR1 ENHRY and CDR2 SYGVKD. This CDR3 has 12 residues. V gave up 11 bases and J gave up 5 bases, with 10 bases separating them. CDR3 sequence reads: CASLDRANVLTF. The CDR3, as DNA: TGTGCCTCCTTAGACAGGGCCAACGTCCTGACTTTC.

This clonotype was seen at least ten times. This chain links TRBV20-1 with TRBJ1-2, with a tentative D call TRBD1 (5 bases). Between the trimmed V and J ends, which lost 4 bases and 3 bases, there was a span of 9 bases. Germline assignment: CDR1 DFQATT and CDR2 SNEGSKA (reference sequence). The CDR3 runs to 12 residues. The CDR3, as DNA: TGCAGTGCTATGACAGTGTACTATGGCTACACCTTC. It translates to CSAMTVYYGYTF.

About this clonotype: A read error may explain this, as a much larger clone is one base away. This chain uses TRBV15 with TRBJ2-5; 10 bases fit TRBD2. V lost 4 bases and J lost 3; bases outside the gene matches: 8. The CDR3 spans 16 residues. From germline, CDR1 is LNHNV and CDR2 YYDKDF (reference sequence). The CDR3 here is CATSTRAGGTEETQYF. CDR3 DNA: TGTGCCACCAGCACCCGAGCGGGAGGGACAGAAGAGACCCAGTACTTC.

In this sample, this clonotype turned up a few times. J is TRBJ1-1 and V is TRBV14; D is ambiguous. Trimming took 1 base from V and 8 from J, leaving 5 bases between them. The V gene's germline CDR1 is SGHDN and CDR2 FVKESK. The CDR3 extends over 11 amino acids. CDR3 in amino acids: CASSQVGEAFF. In DNA form, the CDR3 reads TGTGCCAGCAGCCAAGTCGGGGAAGCTTTCTTT.

With respect to this clonotype: A much larger clone lies a single base off, so this may be a read error. V and J are TRBV29-1 and TRBJ2-7; maybe TRBD2 (7 bases). V lost 4 bases to trimming and J lost 6 bases, with 16 bases between them. CDR3 length: 13 residues. Germline loops: CDR1 SQVTM, CDR2 ANQGSEA. This chain's CDR3 is CSVVGGLNSEQYF. The CDR3 nucleotides read TGCAGCGTTGTGGGGGGGCTTAATAGCGAGCAGTACTTC.

This chain joins TRBV7-2 and TRBJ2-7; a possible D gene is TRBD2 (5 bases). V lost 4 bases to trimming and J lost 6 bases, with 13 bases between them. CDR1 is SGHTA, CDR2 FQGNSA, per germline. This CDR3 contains 13 residues. The CDR3 spells CASSSGGWTEQYF. The CDR3 DNA reads TGTGCCAGCAGCTCCGGCGGGTGGACCGAGCAGTACTTC.

This sequence joins TRBV12-3 or TRBV12-4 and TRBJ2-7; possible D gene TRBD1, 5 bases. Trimming took off 7 bases at V and 6 bases at J, with 10 bases between the two ends. This CDR3 is 11 amino acids long. The CDR3 is CASTQGAEQYF. The DNA for the CDR3 is TGTGCCAGCACCCAGGGCGCCGAGCAGTACTTC.

The gene calls are TRBV7-9 and TRBJ1-4; D is uncertain. Trimming shortened V by 5 bases and J by 0 bases, and 16 bases separated the two germline ends. This CDR3 region has 17 residues. Per germline, CDR1 SEHNR and CDR2 FQNEAQ (reference sequence). CDR3 DNA: TGTGCCAGCAGCGCCCCTTTACGACTTGCAACTAATGAAAAACTGTTTTTT. As protein: CASSAPLRLATNEKLFF.

This clonotype occurred a few times. V and J are TRBV7-2 and TRBJ1-1; D remains ambiguous. The V gene lost 5 bases and the J gene lost 5 bases, with 15 bases spanning the gap. Germline V gives CDR1 SGHTA, CDR2 FQGNSA. CDR3 size: 14 residues. The CDR3 DNA is TGTGCCAGCAGCCAAGGAGTGGAGAGGACTGAAGCTTTCTTT. The encoded protein is CASSQGVERTEAFF. The whole variable domain, remainder taken from reference TRBV7-2 and TRBJ1-1, is GAGVSQSPSNKVTEKGKDVELRCDPISGHTALYWYRQSLGQGLEFLIYFQGNSAPDKSGLPSDRFSAERTGGSVSTLTIQRTQQEDSAVYLCASSQGVERTEAFFGQGTRLTVV.